One and the same sample provided the 31 T cell receptor beta chains below, sequenced in a study of beta chain features in type 1 diabetes. The whole isolated RNA underwent reverse transcription, so sequencing captured expressed TCRB transcripts. Assay: immunoSEQ multiplex PCR; the TCRdb copy retains only in-frame clones and omits some. Here the sample spans about 470,000 clones, about 32% being singletons. Sequences were obtained from naive CD4+ T cells from blood. These receptor sequences come from a man younger than 35 in good health.

This chain connects TRBV30 to TRBJ2-5; 10 positions agree with TRBD1. CDR3 length: 14 residues. The V gene's germline CDR1 is GTSNPN and CDR2 SVGIG (reference sequence). Unmatched junction bases numbered 4, after V lost 3 bases and J lost 3 bases. The DNA for the CDR3 is TGTGCCTGGAGCCGCGGGACAGGGGAAGAGACCCAGTACTTC. Translating gives CAWSRGTGEETQYF.

This sequence joins TRBV28 and TRBJ2-1, with 9 bases matching TRBD2. The ends lost 10 bases at V and 3 bases at J; junction bases unmatched: 7. The CDR3 is made up of 14 amino acids. Germline assignment: CDR1 MDHEN and CDR2 SYDVKM. In DNA form, the CDR3 reads TGTGCCACCGGCGTAGCGGGAGTCTACAATGAGCAGTTCTTC. It encodes CATGVAGVYNEQFF. Variable domain in full (rest from reference TRBV28 and TRBJ2-1): DVKVTQSSRYLVKRTGEKVFLECVQDMDHENMFWYRQDPGLGLRLIYFSYDVKMKEKGDIPEGYSVSREKKERFSLILESASTNQTSMYLCATGVAGVYNEQFFGPGTRLTVL.

The chain recombines TRBV29-1 with TRBJ2-3; 7 bases align to TRBD1. Per the germline V gene, CDR1 is SQVTM and CDR2 is ANQGSEA. The CDR3 length is 13 residues. Unmatched junction bases numbered 8, after V lost 2 bases and J lost 9 bases. The CDR3 DNA reads TGCAGCGTTGAACGAGACAGGGCTTACACGCAGTATTTT. Amino acids: CSVERDRAYTQYF.

This chain joins TRBV7-9 and TRBJ2-3; D call uncertain. Trimming took 5 bases from V and 0 from J, leaving 15 bases between them. CDR1 and CDR2 (germline): SEHNR, FQNEAQ (reference sequence). This CDR3 comprises 16 residues. CDR3 in amino acids: CASSIMGGTSTDTQYF. The DNA of the CDR3 is TGTGCCAGCAGCATCATGGGCGGAACTAGCACAGATACGCAGTATTTT.

V gene TRBV15 combines with J gene TRBJ2-3; D not certain. Germline CDR1 reads LNHNV; CDR2 reads YYDKDF (reference sequence). The germline V and J ends were trimmed by 8 bases and 6 bases, with 18 bases remaining between them. The CDR3 is made up of 14 amino acids. CDR3 region: CATARATLLDTQYF. CDR3 bases: TGTGCCACCGCCAGAGCGACACTTTTGGATACGCAGTATTTT.

The V gene is TRBV4-3, the J gene TRBJ2-6; unclear D gene. V gave up 2 bases and J gave up 0 bases, with 8 bases separating them. The CDR3 is made up of 16 amino acids. Germline loops: CDR1 LGHNA, CDR2 YSLEER. The CDR3 here is CASSQSPSSGANVLTF. CDR3 nucleotides: TGCGCCAGCAGCCAATCCCCCAGCTCTGGGGCCAACGTCCTGACTTTC.

The V call is TRBV18, the J call TRBJ2-3; D assignment may be TRBD1 or TRBD2 (5 bases each). The CDR3 is made up of 15 amino acids. The V gene lost 2 bases and the J gene lost 4 bases, with 13 bases spanning the gap. The germline V gene encodes CDR1 KGHSH and CDR2 LQKENI. DNA of the CDR3: TGTGCCAGCTCACCAACACTAGGGGTGGCAGATACGCAGTATTTT. The encoded protein is CASSPTLGVADTQYF.

The V and J genes are TRBV30 and TRBJ1-4; D unresolved. This CDR3 region has 13 residues. CDR1 is GTSNPN and CDR2 is SVGIG in the germline V gene (reference sequence). Trimming left V 0 bases short and J 8 bases short, with 10 bases between. CDR3 DNA sequence: TGTGCCTGGAGTGTGAGGGCTGGGGAAAAACTGTTTTTT. Translation: CAWSVRAGEKLFF. Drawing the rest from reference TRBV30 and TRBJ1-4, the complete variable domain is SQTIHQWPATLVQPVGSPLSLECTVEGTSNPNLYWYRQAAGRGLQLLFYSVGIGQISSEVPQNLSASRPQDRQFILSSKKLLLSDSGFYLCAWSVRAGEKLFFGSGTQLSVL.

This clone was observed a few times. The chain joins TRBV7-2 to TRBJ2-7, with 11 nucleotides matching TRBD2. CDR3 length: 16 amino acids. CDR1 is SGHTA, CDR2 FQGNSA, per germline. V lost 6 bases, J lost 3 bases, and 10 bases stayed unmatched. The CDR3 loop is CASRGGGTSGHYEQYF. The CDR3 coding sequence is TGTGCCAGCAGAGGAGGCGGGACTAGCGGCCACTACGAGCAGTACTTC.

This clone has only one observation. V is TRBV7-9 and J is TRBJ1-5; weak D call: TRBD1 (6 bases). The CDR3 totals 16 residues. Trimming pared 2 bases from V and 0 bases from J, leaving 11 bases between. Germline V gene lookup returns CDR1 SEHNR and CDR2 FQNEAQ (reference sequence). The CDR3 spells CASSLTTGSSNQPQHF. The CDR3 DNA is TGTGCCAGCAGCTTAACCACAGGGTCTAGCAATCAGCCCCAGCATTTT.

This clone appeared a few times. The chain is built from TRBV15 and TRBJ2-1, with no clear D. V lost 4 bases, J lost 2 bases, and 12 bases lay in between. The length of the CDR3 is 15 residues. Germline V gene lookup returns CDR1 LNHNV and CDR2 YYDKDF (reference sequence). The CDR3 spells CATSTVYGPYNEQFF. As DNA, the CDR3 is TGTGCCACCAGCACCGTCTACGGGCCCTACAATGAGCAGTTCTTC.

V gene TRBV11-3 combines with J gene TRBJ2-5; 8 bases map to TRBD1. V lost 3 bases and J lost 6; bases outside the gene matches: 9. CDR1 and CDR2 from the germline V gene are SGHNT and YENEEA. This CDR3 has 15 residues. The chain's CDR3 is CASSFGGQGPQTQYF. As DNA, the CDR3 is TGTGCCAGCAGCTTCGGCGGACAGGGTCCACAGACCCAGTACTTC.

The V call is TRBV12-2, the J call TRBJ2-5; TRBD2, the table's D call, was not compared with the DNA. TRBV12-2 is labeled a pseudogene. This CDR3 is built from 15 residues. Here the CDR3 reads CASRLRLAGKETQYF. DNA for the CDR3: TGTGCAAGTCGCTTGAGGCTAGCGGGAAAAGAGACCCAGTACTTC.

This clone was seen a handful of times. The rearrangement joins TRBV9 to TRBJ1-2; D unclear. V lost 9 bases and J 8 bases, leaving 14 bases between the germline ends. Germline values: CDR1 SGDLS, CDR2 YYNGEE. This CDR3 region has 11 residues. The CDR3: CATTPSEGYTF. The CDR3 coding sequence is TGTGCCACAACCCCTTCTGAGGGCTACACCTTC.

V is TRBV29-1 and J is TRBJ2-1; a possible D gene is TRBD2 (5 bases). The germline V and J ends were trimmed by 6 bases and 0 bases, with 15 bases remaining between them. The CDR3 spans 15 residues. Germline V gene lookup returns CDR1 SQVTM and CDR2 ANQGSEA. CDR3 bases: TGCAGCGTCCGGACTGGCCCAAGCTCCTACAATGAGCAGTTCTTC. It yields the protein CSVRTGPSSYNEQFF.

This chain connects TRBV28 to TRBJ2-7; D unclear. Trimming cost V 6 bases and J 2 bases, with 17 bases left between them. Germline CDR1 and CDR2: MDHEN and SYDVKM. This CDR3 has 15 residues. The CDR3, as DNA: TGTGCCAGCAGCGCTCTCAATCGGAACCCCTACGAGCAGTACTTC. The encoded protein is CASSALNRNPYEQYF.

The rearrangement uses TRBV9 and TRBJ1-4, with unresolved D. CDR1 is SGDLS and CDR2 is YYNGEE in the germline V gene. Trimming removed 0 bases from V and 0 bases from J, with 9 bases in between. There are 16 residues in the CDR3. Here the CDR3 DNA reads TGTGCCAGCAGCGTAGCTCCGGGGACAACTAATGAAAAACTGTTTTTT. This gives the protein CASSVAPGTTNEKLFF.

This sequence joins TRBV29-1 and TRBJ2-1; D might be TRBD1 or TRBD2, each matching 6 bases. The CDR3 spans 14 residues. From germline, CDR1 is SQVTM and CDR2 ANQGSEA. Trimming stripped 7 bases from V and 0 bases from J, with 13 bases between. The CDR3 DNA sequence: TGCAGCGCCGGTGGGGGGCTCTCCTACAATGAGCAGTTCTTC. It specifies CSAGGGLSYNEQFF.

Only a few counts were recorded for this clone. This chain joins TRBV9 and TRBJ2-4; D unresolved. This CDR3 has 13 amino acids. Germline CDR1 is SGDLS and CDR2 is YYNGEE. Trimming shortened V by 0 bases and J by 6 bases, and 7 bases separated the two germline ends. CDR3 DNA: TGTGCCAGCAGCGTAGCGGGCAGAAACATTCAGTACTTC. Its translation is CASSVAGRNIQYF.

This clone came up a few times. The rearrangement joins TRBV14 to TRBJ1-4; 8 bases match TRBD1. This CDR3 comprises 15 residues. The germline V gene has CDR1 SGHDN and CDR2 FVKESK. V trimming: 1 base; J trimming: 7 bases; junction bases outside the gene matches: 5. CDR3 amino acids: CASSQATGEVEKLFF. The CDR3 bases are TGTGCCAGCAGCCAAGCGACAGGGGAAGTTGAAAAACTGTTTTTT.

This clone came up a few times. The rearrangement uses TRBV29-1 and TRBJ2-1; TRBD2 aligns across 7 bases. CDR3 size: 14 residues. Germline assignment: CDR1 SQVTM and CDR2 ANQGSEA. With 4 bases clipped from V and 9 bases from J, the junction kept 12 bases outside the gene matches. The CDR3, as DNA: TGCAGCGTTGGAGGGAGGGTAGGATTGTTTGAGCAGTTCTTC. It encodes CSVGGRVGLFEQFF.

J is TRBJ2-3 and V is TRBV2, with a weak D call TRBD2 (6 bases). With 7 bases removed from V and 1 base from J, the gap between germline ends came to 12 bases. Germline V gene data show CDR1 as SNHLY and CDR2 as FYNNEI. This CDR3 is 14 amino acids long. The CDR3 DNA is TGTGCCAGCACGGGACTCGTCGGCACAGATACGCAGTATTTT. It specifies CASTGLVGTDTQYF.

This clone occurred a few times. The chain joins TRBV6-6 to TRBJ2-7, with D possibly TRBD1 on 7 matching bases. The V gene lost 6 bases and the J gene lost 3 bases, with 9 bases spanning the gap. Germline lookup yields CDR1 MNHNY and CDR2 SVGAGI (reference sequence). The CDR3 has 12 residues. The CDR3 DNA is TGTGCCAGCAGGCGGGACAGCTACGAGCAGTACTTC. This sequence encodes CASRRDSYEQYF.

This clone was seen just once. The chain combines TRBV5-1 with TRBJ2-7; 8 bases match TRBD2. V shed 5 bases and J 1 base; nucleotides not matched to a gene: 8. This CDR3 comprises 15 residues. From germline, CDR1 is SGHRS and CDR2 YFSETQ. CDR3 nucleotides: TGCGCCAGCAGTCCATCCGGGACTAGTTCCTACGAGCAGTACTTC. Amino acids: CASSPSGTSSYEQYF.

A few counts support this clone. V gene TRBV30 combines with J gene TRBJ1-1; D ambiguous. The CDR3 extends over 14 amino acids. Looked up from germline, CDR1 is GTSNPN and CDR2 is SVGIG (reference sequence). The V gene lost 4 bases and the J gene lost 4 bases, with 16 bases spanning the gap. The CDR3 nucleotides are TGTGCCTGGAAGTACAGCGGGTCTATCACTGAAGCTTTCTTT. Its translation: CAWKYSGSITEAFF. Full variable domain (rest looked up from reference TRBV30 and TRBJ1-1): SQTIHQWPATLVQPVGSPLSLECTVEGTSNPNLYWYRQAAGRGLQLLFYSVGIGQISSEVPQNLSASRPQDRQFILSSKKLLLSDSGFYLCAWKYSGSITEAFFGQGTRLTVV.

The J gene is TRBJ2-7, the V gene TRBV18; perhaps D is TRBD1 or TRBD2 (6 bases each). The CDR3 runs to 14 residues. Germline V gene sequence: CDR1 KGHSH, CDR2 LQKENI. Deletions cut 6 bases from V and 0 bases from J, with 12 bases between. In DNA form, the CDR3 reads TGTGCCAGCTCTCCGCGGGACACCTCCTACGAGCAGTACTTC. It codes for CASSPRDTSYEQYF.

The chain uses TRBV25-1 and TRBJ2-7; D gene uncertain. This CDR3 region has 16 residues. In germline, CDR1 is MGHDK, CDR2 SYGVNS. The V end lost 2 bases, the J end lost 4 bases, and 18 bases lay between the germline ends. The CDR3 protein is CASSESMGSPRYEQYF. The CDR3 nucleotides read TGTGCCAGCAGTGAAAGCATGGGATCCCCAAGGTACGAGCAGTACTTC.

As for this clone: The junction departs from the called germline gene at one end, perhaps through a read error. The chain combines TRBV18 with TRBJ1-5; 9 nucleotides match TRBD1. From germline, CDR1 is KGHSH and CDR2 LQKENI. The CDR3 consists of 13 residues. In nucleotides, the CDR3 is TGTGCCAGCACCACAGGGGGCAACCAGCCCCAGCATTTT. Its translation is CASTTGGNQPQHF.

This CDR3 reads CASSSTSVGTYEQYF. The CDR3 nucleotides are TGCGCCAGCAGCTCTACTAGCGTCGGCACCTACGAGCAGTACTTC. V is TRBV5-1 and J is TRBJ2-7; TRBD2 matches 7 bases. Germline values: CDR1 SGHRS, CDR2 YFSETQ. The CDR3 spans 15 residues. With V trimmed by 3 bases and J by 2 bases, 8 bases remained unmatched.

The gene calls are TRBV2 and TRBJ2-5; D not certain. The CDR3 consists of 11 residues. Trimming took off 5 bases at V and 6 bases at J, with 7 bases between the two ends. Per the germline V gene, CDR1 is SNHLY and CDR2 is FYNNEI. Here the CDR3 reads CASSPMKTQYF. The CDR3 nucleotides are TGTGCCAGCAGTCCGATGAAGACCCAGTACTTC.

There are a few counts of this clone. The chain carries TRBV29-1 and TRBJ2-1; 12 bases align to TRBD1. CDR3 length: 14 amino acids. Germline assignment: CDR1 SQVTM and CDR2 ANQGSEA. Losses at the gene ends were 6 bases for V and 9 bases for J; bases not matched to a gene: 9. CDR3 sequence reads: CSVGTGTGGGEQFF. CDR3 bases: TGCAGCGTGGGGACCGGGACAGGGGGCGGTGAGCAGTTCTTC.